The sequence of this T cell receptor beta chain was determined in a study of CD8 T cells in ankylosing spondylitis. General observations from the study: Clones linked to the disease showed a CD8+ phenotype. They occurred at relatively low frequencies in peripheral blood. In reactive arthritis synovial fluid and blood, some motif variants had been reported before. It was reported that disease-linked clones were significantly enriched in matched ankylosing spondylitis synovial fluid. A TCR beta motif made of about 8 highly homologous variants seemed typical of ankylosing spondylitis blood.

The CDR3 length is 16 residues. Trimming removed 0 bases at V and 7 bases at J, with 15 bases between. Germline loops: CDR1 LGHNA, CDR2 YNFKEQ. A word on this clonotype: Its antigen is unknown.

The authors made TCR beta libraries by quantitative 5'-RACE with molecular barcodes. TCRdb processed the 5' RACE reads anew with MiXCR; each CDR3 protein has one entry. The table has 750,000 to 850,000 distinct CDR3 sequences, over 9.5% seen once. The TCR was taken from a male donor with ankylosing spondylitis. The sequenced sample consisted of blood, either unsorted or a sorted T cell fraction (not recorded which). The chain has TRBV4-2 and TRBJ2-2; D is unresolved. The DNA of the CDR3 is TGTGCCAGCAGCCAAGAAAGTAGAGTCATTGGCGGGGAGCTGTTTTTT. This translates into CASSQESRVIGGELFF.